The subject of this entry is one T cell receptor (beta chain). The antigen this receptor binds is unknown. No much larger clone exists at a distance of one base, and base qualities are not known. This sample was taken from a study of blood T cell repertoires in COVID-19 (dated by TCRdb to between 2020 and 2021). General notes on the study: The collaborator samples originated in the United States, Italy and Spain and spanned the acute and convalescent phases of COVID-19. The samples were drawn from the first 160 participants of the ongoing ImmuneRACE study and from some 1,300 subjects provided by 6 global collaborators. Where available, HLA class I and class II types were taken from metadata supplied by the sample provider and were not determined by assay-based typing. The dataset comprised deeply sampled blood TCRbeta repertoires from subjects exposed to, actively infected with, or recovered from COVID-19. The repertoires were released in a freely available public database meant as a resource for research on the immune response to SARS-CoV-2. The sample metadata nearly always contained a de-identified subject ID, COVID-19 status, age in years and sex. The material from the prospective study consisted of cDNA or gDNA derived from T cells, B-cell-depleted T cells, or PBMCs. What the authors observed across the whole study: The quantity of clinical and demographic metadata differed by source and by participant and was supplied without curation.

TCRbeta CDR3 regions were amplified from genomic DNA by means of the immunoSEQ Assay, a bias-controlled multiplex PCR. The paper's processing steps were these. The number of nucleated cells in each sample was estimated from the amplification of reference gene primers within the assay. To quantify the absolute abundance of each unique TCRbeta CDR3 rearrangement, sequence reads were collapsed and filtered. For each sample, productive Simpson clonality was calculated as the square root of Simpson's diversity index across productive rearrangements. The immuneACCESS repertoire file appears here via TCRdb, limited to in-frame rearrangements. These files lack a portion of the clones; in checked studies, under half of the deficit traces to unresolved V genes, and the cause of the others is not known. The D gene and trimming were derived from the DNA, and the V and J assignments and clone size from that table. For this sample the table gives about 480,000 clones, of which approximately 92% were detected only once. The top ten clonotypes cover 0.9% of the sample.

In Seattle, one collaborating source enrolled patients while the infection was active and tracked those patients longitudinally over the course of disease. Each collaborating institution followed its own protocols to collect whole blood in K2EDTA tubes. For TCRbeta analysis, collaborators shipped samples in one of three forms: frozen whole blood, isolated PBMCs, or DNA extracted from either of those sample types. Here V drops 5 bases and J drops 7 bases, and the junction holds 9 bases not matched to any gene. From cysteine to phenylalanine, the CDR3 is 15 amino acids long. Only the CDR3 part of the read is kept: 45 bases, read in frame from the first base. For CDR1 and CDR2, the germline V gene lists MNHEY and SVGAGI.

The sequenced sample consisted of peripheral blood. The clonotype comes from a man aged 18 to 29 with COVID-19, enrolled during active disease. Recombination joined TRBV6-5 with TRBJ2-2; 8 bases in the middle match TRBD1. In nucleotide form, the sequence is TGTGCCAGCAGTCCCCAGGGGGCGGGAATCGGGGAGCTGTTTTTT. It codes for CASSPQGAGIGELFF.